This T cell receptor beta chain emerged from a study of cytomegalovirus exposure and HLA in healthy donors. The junction had 13 bases not matched to a gene; V was cut back by 1 base and J by 8 bases. The CDR3 totals 16 residues. Germline V CDR1 and CDR2: MNHNS, SASEGT. This clone appeared once. The PCR ran on 60 Vbeta and 13 Jbeta primers. Only in-frame clones appear in the TCRdb table, and some are missing; sequencing was by immunoSEQ multiplex PCR. The sample includes approximately 100,000 clones, roughly 63% seen only once; the top ten take roughly 5.5%. Material: PBMCs. This receptor was obtained from a woman aged 70-85 years in good health and CMV-seropositive. V gene TRBV6-1 combines with J gene TRBJ1-2, with 7 bases aligning to TRBD1. The CDR3 region is CASSEGDSHNWRGYTF. CDR3 bases: TGTGCCAGCAGTGAAGGGGACAGCCATAATTGGAGGGGCTACACCTTC.